Following are 20 T cell receptor beta chains from one sample sequenced in a study of blood T cell repertoires in COVID-19. The repertoire was sequenced with immunoSEQ multiplex PCR; TCRdb's copy has only in-frame clones and lacks some. The repertoire consists of around 55,000 clones, with around 80% occurring once and the leading ten covering 5.9%. The specimen was peripheral blood. The receptor source for this set is a human donor in a cohort sampled during active or convalescent COVID-19.

V is TRBV2 and J is TRBJ1-5; TRBD1 is a possible D gene (6 bases). The V gene lost 7 bases and the J gene lost 0 bases, with 10 bases spanning the gap. Germline values: CDR1 SNHLY, CDR2 FYNNEI. The CDR3 spans 14 residues. In nucleotides, the CDR3 is TGTGCCAGCACCTTCAGGGGTAGCAATCAGCCCCAGCATTTT. Its translation is CASTFRGSNQPQHF.

The chain recombines TRBV27 with TRBJ1-1; 7 bases are shared with TRBD1. The CDR3 consists of 15 residues. Germline values: CDR1 MNHEY, CDR2 SMNVEV (reference sequence). V shed 4 bases, J shed 3 bases, and the junction held 8 bases outside the gene matches. The CDR3 DNA reads TGTGCCAGCAGTTCGTCGACAGGGTGGGACACTGAAGCTTTCTTT. It encodes CASSSSTGWDTEAFF.

The chain couples TRBV10-3 to TRBJ1-3; D uncertain. Germline V lookup: CDR1 ENHRY, CDR2 SYGVKD. V dropped 1 base and J dropped 4 bases, with 5 bases sitting between them. The CDR3 is made up of 13 amino acids. CDR3 residues: CAISEWAGNTIYF. Written as DNA, the CDR3 is TGTGCCATCAGTGAGTGGGCGGGAAACACCATATATTTT.

The chain employs TRBV9 and TRBJ2-5, with TRBD2 identical over 10 bases. Germline CDR1 SGDLS, CDR2 YYNGEE. With V trimmed by 3 bases and J by 2 bases, 7 bases remained unmatched. The CDR3 extends over 16 amino acids. CDR3 sequence: CASSATGLARQETQYF. CDR3 DNA sequence: TGTGCCAGCAGCGCCACGGGACTAGCGCGACAAGAGACCCAGTACTTC. The variable domain in full, with the rest retrieved from reference TRBV9 and TRBJ2-5, is DSGVTQTPKHLITATGQRVTLRCSPRSGDLSVYWYQQSLDQGLQFLIQYYNGEERAKGNILERFSAQQFPDLHSELNLSSLELGDSALYFCASSATGLARQETQYFGPGTRLLVL.

This chain connects TRBV7-2 to TRBJ2-1; maybe TRBD1 (5 bases). With 1 base removed from V and 6 bases from J, the gap between germline ends came to 10 bases. CDR1 and CDR2 from the germline V gene are SGHTA and FQGNSA. The CDR3 has 14 residues. CDR3 DNA: TGTGCCAGCAGCTTAGGTTGGGGCTTCAATGAGCAGTTCTTC. It is translated as CASSLGWGFNEQFF.

The V gene is TRBV30, the J gene TRBJ1-2; D gene unclear. This CDR3 spans 13 amino acids. The germline V gene has CDR1 GTSNPN and CDR2 SVGIG (reference sequence). V dropped 3 bases and J dropped 0 bases, with 8 bases sitting between them. The CDR3 nucleotides are TGTGCCTGGAGCACCGCAGCTAACTATGGCTACACCTTC. This sequence encodes CAWSTAANYGYTF.

This clone is categorized as medium-sized. V is TRBV5-1 and J is TRBJ2-7; 12 nucleotides match TRBD2. CDR1 is SGHRS, CDR2 YFSETQ, per germline. The CDR3 is 20 residues long. Losses at the gene ends were 0 bases for V and 3 bases for J; bases not matched to a gene: 16. CDR3 sequence: CASSLGLLAASGGDDYEQYF. The CDR3, as DNA: TGCGCCAGCAGCTTGGGACTCCTCGCCGCTAGCGGGGGGGATGACTACGAGCAGTACTTC.

The CDR3 loop reads CASSLGSGGYEQYF. The CDR3 coding sequence is TGCGCCAGCAGCTTGGGTTCCGGGGGCTACGAGCAGTACTTC. V and J are TRBV5-1 and TRBJ2-7, with D possibly matching TRBD2 (6 bases). The CDR3 totals 14 residues. Trimming cost V 0 bases and J 3 bases, with 10 bases left between them. Germline CDR1 SGHRS, CDR2 YFSETQ. The variable domain in full, with the rest retrieved from reference TRBV5-1 and TRBJ2-7, is KAGVTQTPRYLIKTRGQQVTLSCSPISGHRSVSWYQQTPGQGLQFLFEYFSETQRNKGNFPGRFSGRQFSNSRSEMNVSTLELGDSALYLCASSLGSGGYEQYFGPGTRLTVT.

V is TRBV5-8 and J is TRBJ1-5, with D tentatively TRBD1 (5 bases). The CDR3 is 16 amino acids. Per the germline V gene, CDR1 is SGHTS and CDR2 is YDEGEE. V shed 1 base and J shed 0 bases, with 11 bases lying between them. The CDR3 DNA reads TGTGCCAGCAGCTTGTTGGTAGGGGTTAGCAATCAGCCCCAGCATTTT. As protein: CASSLLVGVSNQPQHF.

The chain's CDR3 is CASTSWMSGKNIQYF. Here the CDR3 DNA reads TGTGCCAGCACTTCCTGGATGTCAGGAAAAAACATTCAGTACTTC. J is TRBJ2-4 and V is TRBV5-8; D not certain. Trimming took 6 bases from V and 4 from J, leaving 17 bases between them. This CDR3 is built from 15 residues. CDR1 and CDR2 (germline): SGHTS, YDEGEE.

The chain couples TRBV4-2 to TRBJ2-3; no clear D. The germline gives CDR1 LGHNA, CDR2 YNFKEQ. This CDR3 has 16 residues. V lost 4 bases, J lost 4 bases, and 18 bases lay in between. The CDR3 DNA sequence: TGTGCCAGCAGCCCCTCTACTCCTGTCGGGTCAGATACGCAGTATTTT. Translated: CASSPSTPVGSDTQYF.

The J gene is TRBJ1-1, the V gene TRBV4-3; 8 bases are shared with TRBD1. Germline trimming cut 3 bases from V and 6 bases from J; bases unmatched to any gene: 3. The germline CDR1 and CDR2 sequences are LGHNA and YSLEER. This CDR3 region has 13 residues. As DNA, the CDR3 is TGCGCCAGCAGCCAGCACAGGGGGGCTGAAGCTTTCTTT. This gives the protein CASSQHRGAEAFF.

CDR3 nucleotides: TGTGCCAGCAGTTATGGGAGACTAGCGGACAATGAGCAGTTCTTC. This gives the protein CASSYGRLADNEQFF. The rearrangement links TRBV6-6 to TRBJ2-1; 9 bases agree with TRBD2. From germline, CDR1 is MNHNY and CDR2 SVGAGI (reference sequence). This CDR3 comprises 15 residues. After removal of 3 bases from V and 5 bases from J, the junction contained 5 bases not matched to a gene.

The J gene is TRBJ1-1, the V gene TRBV6-1, with D possibly TRBD1 on 6 matching bases. In germline, CDR1 is MNHNS, CDR2 SASEGT. This CDR3 comprises 15 residues. The V gene lost 2 bases and the J gene lost 3 bases, with 13 bases spanning the gap. CDR3 loop: CASSERVQGDTEAFF. CDR3 coding DNA: TGTGCCAGCAGTGAAAGGGTACAGGGAGACACTGAAGCTTTCTTT.

The chain joins TRBV29-1 to TRBJ2-4; D gene unclear. V lost 1 base and J 6 bases, leaving 7 bases between the germline ends. The CDR3 extends over 12 amino acids. CDR1 is SQVTM and CDR2 is ANQGSEA in the germline V gene. The CDR3 protein is CSVEGLSNIQYF. The DNA for the CDR3 is TGCAGCGTTGAAGGTCTATCAAACATTCAGTACTTC.

The chain combines TRBV25-1 with TRBJ1-5, with TRBD1 matching 12 bases. V lost 5 bases and J lost 6; bases outside the gene matches: 8. CDR1 MGHDK and CDR2 SYGVNS come from the germline V gene. The CDR3 runs 16 residues. The CDR3 spells CASSPPGTGGRQPQHF. The CDR3 region has the DNA TGTGCCAGCAGTCCACCCGGGACAGGGGGCCGTCAGCCCCAGCATTTT.

This sequence joins TRBV29-1 and TRBJ1-1; the D gene is possibly TRBD1 (6 bases). CDR1 and CDR2 (germline): SQVTM, ANQGSEA. Trimming stripped 2 bases from V and 0 bases from J, with 13 bases between. The CDR3 sequence is 15 residues long. CDR3 DNA: TGCAGCGTTGAAAGGTCTGGACAGCTGAACACTGAAGCTTTCTTT. Translated: CSVERSGQLNTEAFF.

This clone is medium-sized. The chain recombines TRBV6-5 with TRBJ1-2; the match to TRBD1 covers 10 bases. Trimming took 4 bases from V and 8 from J; bases not matched to a gene: 7. The germline V gene encodes CDR1 MNHEY and CDR2 SVGAGI. The CDR3 is 14 amino acids. This chain's CDR3 is CASSLDRGPGGYTF. In nucleotides, the CDR3 is TGTGCCAGCAGTTTAGACAGGGGGCCCGGCGGCTACACCTTC.

J is TRBJ1-5 and V is TRBV3-1 (or the pseudogene TRBV3-2); a possible D gene is TRBD1 (6 bases). Trimming cost V 3 bases and J 7 bases, with 19 bases left between them. The germline V gene has CDR1 LGHDT and CDR2 YNNKEL (reference sequence). This CDR3 is built from 16 residues. The CDR3 loop reads CASSHGLAGAKQPQHF. The DNA of the CDR3 is TGTGCCAGCAGCCATGGGTTGGCGGGGGCAAAGCAGCCCCAGCATTTT.

The chain is built from TRBV19 and TRBJ1-5; possibly TRBD1 for D (6 bases). The germline V and J ends were trimmed by 1 base and 6 bases, with 10 bases remaining between them. The CDR3 sequence is 14 residues long. Germline CDR1 is LNHDA and CDR2 is SQIVND (reference sequence). CDR3 amino acids: CASSIGQAAQPQHF. CDR3 DNA: TGTGCCAGTAGTATAGGACAGGCGGCTCAGCCCCAGCATTTT.